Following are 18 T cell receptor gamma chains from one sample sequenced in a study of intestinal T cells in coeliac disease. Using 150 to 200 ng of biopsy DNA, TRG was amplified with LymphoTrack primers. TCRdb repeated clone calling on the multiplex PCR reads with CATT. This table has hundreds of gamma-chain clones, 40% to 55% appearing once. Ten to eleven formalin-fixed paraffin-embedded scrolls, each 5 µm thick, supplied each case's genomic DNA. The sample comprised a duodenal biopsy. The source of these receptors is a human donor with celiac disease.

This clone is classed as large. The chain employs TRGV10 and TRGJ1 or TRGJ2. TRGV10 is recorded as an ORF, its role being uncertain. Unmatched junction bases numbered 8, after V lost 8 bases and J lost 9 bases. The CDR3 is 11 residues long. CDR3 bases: TGTGCTGCGTGGCTTGACCGTAAGAAACTCTTT. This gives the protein CAAWLDRKKLF.

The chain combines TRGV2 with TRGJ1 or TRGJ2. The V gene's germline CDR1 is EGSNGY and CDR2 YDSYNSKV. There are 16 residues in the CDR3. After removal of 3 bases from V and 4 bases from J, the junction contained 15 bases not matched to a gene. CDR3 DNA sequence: TGTGCCACCTGGGACAGGTACCGGGGTGGCTATTATAAGAAACTCTTT. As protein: CATWDRYRGGYYKKLF.

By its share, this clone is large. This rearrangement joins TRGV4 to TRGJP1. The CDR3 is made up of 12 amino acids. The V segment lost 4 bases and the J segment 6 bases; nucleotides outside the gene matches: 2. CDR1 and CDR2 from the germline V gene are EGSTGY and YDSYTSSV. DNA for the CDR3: TGTGCCACCTGGGAGCCTGGTTGGTTCAAGATATTT. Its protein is CATWEPGWFKIF.

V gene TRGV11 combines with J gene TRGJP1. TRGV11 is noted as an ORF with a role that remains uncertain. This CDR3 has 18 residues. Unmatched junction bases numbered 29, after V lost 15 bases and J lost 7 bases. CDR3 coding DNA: TGTGCCCTGTCTTGGATTCCCAAAAGGTGTTTTTTTGGTTGGTTCAAGATATTT. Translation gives CALSWIPKRCFFGWFKIF.

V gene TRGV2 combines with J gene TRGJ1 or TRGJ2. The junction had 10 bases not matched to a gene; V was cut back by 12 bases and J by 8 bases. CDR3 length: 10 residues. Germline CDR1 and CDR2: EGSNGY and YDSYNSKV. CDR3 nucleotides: TGTGCCCACTGTCGCCATAAGAAACTCTTT. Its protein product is CAHCRHKKLF.

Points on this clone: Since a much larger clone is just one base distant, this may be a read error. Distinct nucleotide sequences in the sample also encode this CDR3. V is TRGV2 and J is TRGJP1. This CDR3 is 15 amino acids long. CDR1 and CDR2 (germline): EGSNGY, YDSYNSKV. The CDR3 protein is CATWDRNTTGWFKIF. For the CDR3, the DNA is TGTGCCACCTGGGACCGGAATACCACCGGTTGGTTCAAGATATTT.

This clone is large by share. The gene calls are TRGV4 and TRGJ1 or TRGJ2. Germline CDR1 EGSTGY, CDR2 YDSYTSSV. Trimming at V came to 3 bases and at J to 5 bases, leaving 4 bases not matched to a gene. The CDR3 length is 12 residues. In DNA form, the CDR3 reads TGTGCCACCTGGGATAGGAATTATAAGAAACTCTTT. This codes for CATWDRNYKKLF.

This CDR3 is CAAWMVCDYYKKLF. In DNA, the CDR3 is TGTGCTGCGTGGATGGTTTGCGATTATTATAAGAAACTCTTT. The V call is TRGV10, the J call TRGJ1 or TRGJ2. TRGV10 is an open reading frame whose function is uncertain. The CDR3 sequence is 14 residues long. J was trimmed by 2 bases and V by 8 bases; bases with no gene match: 10.

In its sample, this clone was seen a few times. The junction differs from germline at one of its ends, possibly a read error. Here the CDR3 reads CATWDGGTNKKLF. CDR3 bases: TGTGCCACCTGGGACGGGGGTACAAATAAGAAACTCTTC. The rearrangement links TRGV2 to TRGJ1 or TRGJ2. Germline CDR1 and CDR2: EGSNGY and YDSYNSKV. The CDR3 runs to 13 residues.

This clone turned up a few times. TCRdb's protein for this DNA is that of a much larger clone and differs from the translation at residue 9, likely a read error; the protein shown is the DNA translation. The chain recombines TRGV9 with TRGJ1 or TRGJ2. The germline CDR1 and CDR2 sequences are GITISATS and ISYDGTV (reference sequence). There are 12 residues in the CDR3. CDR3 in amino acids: CALWGDYYRKLF. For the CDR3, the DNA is TGTGCCTTGTGGGGGGATTATTATAGGAAACTCTTT.

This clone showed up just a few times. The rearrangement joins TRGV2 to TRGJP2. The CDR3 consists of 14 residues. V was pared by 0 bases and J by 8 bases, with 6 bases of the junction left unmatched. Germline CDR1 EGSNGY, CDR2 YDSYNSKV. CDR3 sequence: CATWDGRWDWIKTF. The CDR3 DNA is TGTGCCACCTGGGACGGGCGTTGGGATTGGATCAAGACGTTT.

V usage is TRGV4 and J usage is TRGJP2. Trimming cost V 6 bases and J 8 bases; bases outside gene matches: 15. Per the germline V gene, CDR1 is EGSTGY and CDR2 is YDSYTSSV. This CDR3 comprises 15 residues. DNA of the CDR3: TGTGCCACCTGGACTGTAGGAGTAGTCGATTGGATCAAGACGTTT. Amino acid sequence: CATWTVGVVDWIKTF.

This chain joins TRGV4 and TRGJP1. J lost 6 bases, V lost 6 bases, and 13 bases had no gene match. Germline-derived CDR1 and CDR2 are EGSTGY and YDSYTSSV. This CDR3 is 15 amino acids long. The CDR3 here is CATWMGRRPGWFKIF. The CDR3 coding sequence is TGTGCCACCTGGATGGGCCGACGGCCTGGTTGGTTCAAGATATTT.

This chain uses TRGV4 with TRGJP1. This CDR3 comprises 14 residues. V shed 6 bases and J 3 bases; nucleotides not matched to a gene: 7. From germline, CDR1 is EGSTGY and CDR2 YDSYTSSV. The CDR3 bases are TGTGCCACCTGGATGGGATCCACTGGTTGGTTCAAGATATTT. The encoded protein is CATWMGSTGWFKIF.

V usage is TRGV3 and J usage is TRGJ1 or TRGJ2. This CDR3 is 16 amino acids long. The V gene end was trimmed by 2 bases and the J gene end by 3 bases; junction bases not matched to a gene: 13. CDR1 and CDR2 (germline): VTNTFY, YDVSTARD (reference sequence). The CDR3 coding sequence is TGTGCCACCTGGGACACCCTGGGCCAAATTTATTATAAGAAACTCTTT. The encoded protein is CATWDTLGQIYYKKLF.

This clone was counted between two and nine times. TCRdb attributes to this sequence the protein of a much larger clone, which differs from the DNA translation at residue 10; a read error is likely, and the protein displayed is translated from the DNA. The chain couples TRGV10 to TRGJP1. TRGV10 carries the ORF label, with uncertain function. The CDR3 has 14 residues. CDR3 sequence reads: CAAWDYTTGRFKIF. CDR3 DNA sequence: TGTGCTGCGTGGGATTATACCACTGGTCGGTTCAAGATATTT.

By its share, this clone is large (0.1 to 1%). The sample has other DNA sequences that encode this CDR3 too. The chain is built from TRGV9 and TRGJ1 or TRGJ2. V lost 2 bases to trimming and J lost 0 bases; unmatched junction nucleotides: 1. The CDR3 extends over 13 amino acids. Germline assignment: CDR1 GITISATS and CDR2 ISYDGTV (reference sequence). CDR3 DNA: TGTGCCTTGTGGGAGGAGAATTATTATAAGAAACTCTTT. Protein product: CALWEENYYKKLF.

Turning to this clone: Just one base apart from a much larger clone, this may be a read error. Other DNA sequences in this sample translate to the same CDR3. The DNA for the CDR3 is TGCGCCACCTGGGACGGGCCAGGGTATTATAAGAAACTCTTT. Translation: CATWDGPGYYKKLF. The V call is TRGV2, the J call TRGJ1 or TRGJ2. The CDR3 has 14 amino acids. Germline values: CDR1 EGSNGY, CDR2 YDSYNSKV.